Listed here are 30 T cell receptor beta chains from one sample, sequenced in a study of vaccination and CD4 T cells after COVID-19. Treatment given: roughly 11-day PBMC culture with coronavirus spike peptide pools or control peptides (ViraFEST assay). Prior to the COVID-19 pandemic (2011-2018), the unexposed donor's CD4+ T cells were collected. Antigens of these TCRs are unknown. The study sequenced cultured CD4+ T cell DNA using the Oncomine TCR Beta short-read assay. TCRdb recomputed calls from the PCR reads with MiXCR, one row per CDR3 protein. The data contain around 8,000 distinct CDR3 sequences, about half of them singletons. The sample consisted of CD4+ T cells from blood, cultured in vitro. The receptor set was obtained from a human donor in good health.

The chain couples TRBV2 to TRBJ2-2, with D maybe TRBD2 (7 bases). The ends were cut back, 6 bases at V and 0 bases at J, with 14 bases in the middle. Germline CDR1 reads SNHLY; CDR2 reads FYNNEI. This CDR3 comprises 16 residues. The CDR3 DNA is TGTGCCAGCAGAGGGAAGGGGGGGGCGAACACCGGGGAGCTGTTTTTT. Protein sequence: CASRGKGGANTGELFF.

This clonotype turned up a few times. The chain carries TRBV6-5 and TRBJ1-6, with a possible D match to TRBD1 (6 bases). The CDR3 totals 14 residues. Germline V lookup: CDR1 MNHEY, CDR2 SVGAGI. V was shortened by 2 bases and J by 9 bases, with 11 bases between the two germline ends. The CDR3 reads CASSYAQGRSPLHF. The CDR3 DNA sequence: TGTGCCAGCAGTTACGCGCAGGGGCGTTCACCCCTCCACTTT.

The table lists this clonotype with a few counts. The V gene is TRBV7-6, the J gene TRBJ1-1, with D uncertain. Germline V gene lookup returns CDR1 SGHVS and CDR2 FNYEAQ. With 1 base removed from V and 1 base from J, the gap between germline ends came to 10 bases. The CDR3 runs to 15 residues. The CDR3, as DNA: TGTGCCAGCAGCTTAGGAGTTACGGCGAACACTGAAGCTTTCTTT. Residues: CASSLGVTANTEAFF.

This chain joins TRBV7-9 and TRBJ1-1; no reliable D call. Germline CDR1 SEHNR, CDR2 FQNEAQ (reference sequence). Trimming removed 2 bases at V and 3 bases at J, with 4 bases between. CDR3 length: 12 amino acids. The CDR3 sequence: CASSLLYTEAFF. The CDR3 DNA reads TGTGCCAGCAGCTTATTATACACTGAAGCTTTCTTT.

The chain uses TRBV6-2 or TRBV6-3 and TRBJ1-4, with a possible D match to TRBD1 (5 bases). This CDR3 comprises 15 residues. Deletions cut 0 bases from V and 10 bases from J, with 15 bases between. From germline, CDR1 is MNHEY and CDR2 SVGEGT. In nucleotides, the CDR3 is TGTGCCAGCAGTTACTCTTTATGGGGGTCCGGAAAACTGTTTTTT. This sequence encodes CASSYSLWGSGKLFF.

The chain combines TRBV5-1 with TRBJ1-5, with TRBD1 matching over 9 bases. The CDR3 consists of 15 residues. Germline V gene data show CDR1 as SGHRS and CDR2 as YFSETQ. Trimming removed 4 bases from V and 4 bases from J; junction bases left unmatched: 6. The CDR3 DNA follows: TGCGCCAGCAGCCCGGACAGGGGTAAGAATCAGCCCCAGCATTTT. It specifies CASSPDRGKNQPQHF.

The table lists this clonotype with a few counts. This chain uses TRBV5-1 with TRBJ2-7, with D hard to call. The CDR3 spans 13 residues. Germline V gene data show CDR1 as SGHRS and CDR2 as YFSETQ. V lost 1 base to trimming and J lost 2 bases, with 7 bases between them. CDR3 protein: CASSLISPYEQYF. For the CDR3, the DNA is TGCGCCAGCAGCTTGATTAGTCCCTACGAGCAGTACTTC. The variable domain in full, with the rest retrieved from reference TRBV5-1 and TRBJ2-7, is KAGVTQTPRYLIKTRGQQVTLSCSPISGHRSVSWYQQTPGQGLQFLFEYFSETQRNKGNFPGRFSGRQFSNSRSEMNVSTLELGDSALYLCASSLISPYEQYFGPGTRLTVT.

This chain joins TRBV20-1 and TRBJ2-3; 12 nucleotides line up with TRBD2. Looked up from germline, CDR1 is DFQATT and CDR2 is SNEGSKA (reference sequence). V lost 2 bases to trimming and J lost 7 bases; unmatched junction nucleotides: 13. The CDR3 has 17 residues. The CDR3 is CSARLPRLAGVGYTQYF. The CDR3 DNA is TGCAGTGCTAGACTCCCTCGACTAGCGGGAGTGGGTTATACGCAGTATTTT.

This clonotype has more than one count but fewer than ten. This rearrangement joins TRBV24-1 to TRBJ1-5; no clear D gene. This CDR3 has 12 amino acids. V lost 3 bases and J lost 6, with 5 bases in between. In germline, CDR1 is KGHDR, CDR2 SFDVKD. CDR3 sequence (DNA): TGTGCCACCAGTGATGGGTTTCAGCCCCAGCATTTT. Its protein product is CATSDGFQPQHF.

The gene calls are TRBV6-2 or TRBV6-3 and TRBJ1-2; D perhaps matches TRBD1 (6 bases). Trimming left V 5 bases short and J 0 bases short, with 13 bases between. The CDR3 is 15 residues long. Looked up from germline, CDR1 is MNHEY and CDR2 is SVGEGT. CDR3 nucleotide sequence: TGTGCCAGCAGTCCCCGACAGGCGGCTAACTATGGCTACACCTTC. Its translation: CASSPRQAANYGYTF.

A single count supports this clonotype. The rearrangement uses TRBV20-1 and TRBJ2-7, with D possibly being TRBD1 (6 bases). Trimming shortened V by 5 bases and J by 0 bases, and 11 bases separated the two germline ends. This CDR3 has 13 amino acids. Germline V lookup: CDR1 DFQATT, CDR2 SNEGSKA (reference sequence). In DNA form, the CDR3 reads TGCAGTGCTGGTTCGGACAGCTCCTACGAGCAGTACTTC. It yields the protein CSAGSDSSYEQYF.

This clonotype came up once. The genes are TRBV20-1 and TRBJ2-7; D gene ambiguous. CDR3 length: 12 residues. Trimming cost V 3 bases and J 2 bases, with 8 bases left between them. The germline gives CDR1 DFQATT, CDR2 SNEGSKA (reference sequence). The CDR3 sequence: CSARGTAYEQYF. The CDR3 DNA follows: TGCAGTGCTAGGGGCACAGCCTACGAGCAGTACTTC.

This clonotype has more than one count but fewer than ten. CDR3 sequence: CASRANTGELFF. Written as DNA, the CDR3 is TGCGCCAGCAGGGCGAACACCGGGGAGCTGTTTTTT. The rearrangement links TRBV10-1 to TRBJ2-2; D is undetermined. The V end was cut by 6 bases, the J end by 0 bases, with 2 bases between. This CDR3 is 12 amino acids long. Germline V lookup: CDR1 WNHNN, CDR2 SYGVQD (reference sequence).

This chain uses TRBV19 with TRBJ1-1; unclear D gene. Germline CDR1 and CDR2: LNHDA and SQIVND (reference sequence). V lost 6 bases and J 1 base, leaving 12 bases between the germline ends. There are 14 residues in the CDR3. In DNA form, the CDR3 reads TGTGCCAGTAGGCTTTTCGGCCGGAACACTGAAGCTTTCTTT. Its protein product is CASRLFGRNTEAFF.

This clonotype was observed a few times. This chain links TRBV15 with TRBJ1-1; 7 bases line up with TRBD1. CDR1 is LNHNV, CDR2 YYDKDF, per germline (reference sequence). After removal of 0 bases from V and 0 bases from J, the junction contained 4 bases not matched to a gene. This CDR3 spans 16 amino acids. CDR3 protein: CATSRDTRGLNTEAFF. Here the CDR3 DNA reads TGTGCCACCAGCAGAGATACGAGGGGGCTGAACACTGAAGCTTTCTTT. Complete variable domain (other parts from reference TRBV15 and TRBJ1-1): DAMVIQNPRYQVTQFGKPVTLSCSQTLNHNVMYWYQQKSSQAPKLLFHYYDKDFNNEADTPDNFQSRRPNTSFCFLDIRSPGLGDTAMYLCATSRDTRGLNTEAFFGQGTRLTVV.

This sequence joins TRBV6-1 and TRBJ2-2; perhaps TRBD1 as D (6 bases). With 0 bases removed from V and 6 bases from J, the gap between germline ends came to 17 bases. Germline lookup yields CDR1 MNHNS and CDR2 SASEGT. The CDR3 is 17 amino acids. The CDR3 protein is CASSEASQGKGPGELFF. The CDR3 DNA reads as TGTGCCAGCAGTGAAGCGTCACAGGGAAAAGGCCCCGGGGAGCTGTTTTTT.

The chain uses TRBV6-1 and TRBJ2-2; no definite D call. The V and J ends lost 0 bases and 6 bases respectively, with 5 bases between them. Germline lookup yields CDR1 MNHNS and CDR2 SASEGT. This CDR3 is 13 amino acids long. The CDR3 DNA is TGTGCCAGCAGTGAAGCTAGATCCGGGGAGCTGTTTTTT. Residues: CASSEARSGELFF.

The chain carries TRBV6-1 and TRBJ1-2, with 7 bases that match TRBD1. The ends lost 2 bases at V and 8 bases at J; junction bases unmatched: 11. The CDR3 is 15 residues long. Germline V gene data show CDR1 as MNHNS and CDR2 as SASEGT. This CDR3 reads CASSEQGGTQLGYTF. The CDR3 coding sequence is TGTGCCAGCAGTGAACAGGGGGGCACCCAATTGGGCTACACCTTC.

The chain carries TRBV5-4 and TRBJ2-7; a possible D gene is TRBD2 (6 bases). Deletions cut 0 bases from V and 0 bases from J, with 10 bases between. Germline V gene data show CDR1 as SGHNT and CDR2 as YYREEE (reference sequence). The CDR3 has 15 amino acids. As DNA, the CDR3 is TGTGCCAGCAGCTTGGAGGGGAGGCCCTCCTACGAGCAGTACTTC. Protein product: CASSLEGRPSYEQYF.

The chain couples TRBV5-1 to TRBJ1-6; perhaps TRBD1 as D (6 bases). This CDR3 contains 16 residues. Looked up from germline, CDR1 is SGHRS and CDR2 is YFSETQ. Trimming cost V 7 bases and J 3 bases, with 17 bases left between them. The DNA for the CDR3 is TGCGCCAGCCAACCGGGGGGCCGACACTATAATTCACCCCTCCACTTT. This translates into CASQPGGRHYNSPLHF.

This clonotype is termed medium-sized. The gene calls are TRBV20-1 and TRBJ1-5, with D hard to call. The CDR3 consists of 13 residues. The germline gives CDR1 DFQATT, CDR2 SNEGSKA (reference sequence). Between the trimmed V and J ends, which lost 3 bases and 0 bases, there was a span of 6 bases. CDR3 residues: CSASSVSNQPQHF. The CDR3 DNA follows: TGCAGTGCTAGTTCAGTTAGCAATCAGCCCCAGCATTTT.

V is TRBV19 and J is TRBJ1-5; D remains ambiguous. The CDR3 has 16 amino acids. The V gene's germline CDR1 is LNHDA and CDR2 SQIVND (reference sequence). V lost 5 bases, J lost 6 bases, and 20 bases lay in between. The chain's CDR3 is CASSPPPGWEGQPQHF. In nucleotides, the CDR3 is TGTGCCAGTAGTCCCCCTCCGGGATGGGAGGGTCAGCCCCAGCATTTT. Drawing the rest from reference TRBV19 and TRBJ1-5, the complete variable domain is DGGITQSPKYLFRKEGQNVTLSCEQNLNHDAMYWYRQDPGQGLRLIYYSQIVNDFQKGDIAEGYSVSREKKESFPLTVTSAQKNPTAFYLCASSPPPGWEGQPQHFGDGTRLSIL.

The J gene is TRBJ1-1, the V gene TRBV20-1; TRBD1 aligns across 10 bases. Germline V gene sequence: CDR1 DFQATT, CDR2 SNEGSKA (reference sequence). V trimming: 2 bases; J trimming: 4 bases; junction bases outside the gene matches: 4. CDR3 length equals 14 residues. CDR3 in DNA: TGCAGTGCTAGATCGAGGACAGGGGGCACTGAAGCTTTCTTT. Its translation: CSARSRTGGTEAFF.

The chain recombines TRBV7-2 with TRBJ1-2; 9 bases are shared with TRBD1. From germline, CDR1 is SGHTA and CDR2 FQGNSA. With V trimmed by 3 bases and J by 3 bases, 2 bases remained unmatched. The CDR3 totals 14 residues. CDR3 in amino acids: CASSLTGGHYGYTF. In DNA, the CDR3 is TGTGCCAGCAGCTTGACAGGGGGACACTATGGCTACACCTTC. The whole variable domain, remainder taken from reference TRBV7-2 and TRBJ1-2, is GAGVSQSPSNKVTEKGKDVELRCDPISGHTALYWYRQSLGQGLEFLIYFQGNSAPDKSGLPSDRFSAERTGGSVSTLTIQRTQQEDSAVYLCASSLTGGHYGYTFGSGTRLTVV.

Only a few counts were recorded for this clonotype. The CDR3 is CASSDSLAPNNEQFF. The CDR3 nucleotides are TGTGCCAGCAGTGACTCGCTAGCGCCCAACAATGAGCAGTTCTTC. This chain joins TRBV6-4 and TRBJ2-1; D is possibly TRBD2 (6 bases). V shed 0 bases and J shed 5 bases, with 11 bases lying between them. This CDR3 has 15 amino acids. Germline lookup yields CDR1 MRHNA and CDR2 SNTAGT.

In its sample, this clonotype was seen once. The CDR3 protein is CASSPLGTEAFF. The CDR3, as DNA: TGTGCCAGTAGCCCACTCGGCACTGAAGCTTTCTTT. This chain uses TRBV19 with TRBJ1-1, with D uncertain. The CDR3 totals 12 residues. The germline V and J ends were trimmed by 6 bases and 4 bases, with 9 bases remaining between them. From germline, CDR1 is LNHDA and CDR2 SQIVND (reference sequence).

V gene TRBV6-1 combines with J gene TRBJ2-3; 13 positions match TRBD2. The CDR3 is made up of 17 amino acids. Germline CDR1 is MNHNS and CDR2 is SASEGT. V was pared by 3 bases and J by 3 bases, with 6 bases of the junction left unmatched. CDR3 sequence (DNA): TGTGCCAGCAGTGAGGAGACGGGACTAGCGGGAACAGATACGCAGTATTTT. It translates to CASSEETGLAGTDTQYF.

V gene TRBV28 combines with J gene TRBJ2-1; 7 bases map to TRBD1. The DNA end is more similar to TRBJ2-7, so the J call may be wrong. The CDR3 is 14 amino acids. Germline CDR1 and CDR2: MDHEN and SYDVKM. CDR3 residues: CASSSRQGKVEQYF. The CDR3 DNA sequence: TGTGCCAGCAGTTCCCGACAGGGAAAGGTCGAGCAGTACTTC.

The genes are TRBV5-4 and TRBJ1-2; D possibly corresponds to TRBD1 (5 bases). CDR3 length equals 15 residues. V was trimmed by 2 bases and J by 4 bases, leaving 15 bases between them. The V gene's germline CDR1 is SGHNT and CDR2 YYREEE (reference sequence). The CDR3: CASSFGGERSYGYTF. The CDR3 DNA sequence: TGTGCCAGCAGCTTCGGAGGGGAGAGGTCCTATGGCTACACCTTC.

The chain is built from TRBV7-8 and TRBJ2-1; D is ambiguous. This CDR3 spans 17 amino acids. V was clipped by 5 bases and J by 3 bases, with 20 bases between them. Germline CDR1 reads SGHVS; CDR2 reads FQNEAQ. CDR3 sequence: CASSLSGSWRGYNEQFF. DNA of the CDR3: TGTGCCAGCAGCCTATCCGGCTCGTGGCGAGGCTACAATGAGCAGTTCTTC.